Listed here is a single TCR beta chain. V lost 2 bases and J 10 bases, leaving 17 bases between the germline ends. CDR1 and CDR2 from the germline V gene are SGHAT and FQNNGV. The CDR3 loop spans 14 amino acids. Sequencing used immunoSEQ multiplex PCR; TCRdb keeps in-frame clones, though not all of them. The sample records 130,000 or so clones, about nine tenths being singletons. These data come from a study of T cell responses to AZD1222 COVID-19 vaccine. The sequence was collected from an adult in good health. J is TRBJ1-2 and V is TRBV11-2; TRBD1 is a possible D gene (6 bases). This specimen consisted of peripheral blood, obtained on day 0 of AZD1222 vaccination. The CDR3 nucleotides read TGTGCCAGCAGCTTAACGGGGGGCCCCCCTGACTACACCTTC. Translation gives CASSLTGGPPDYTF.